Following are 19 T cell receptor beta chains from one sample sequenced in a study of blood T cell repertoires in COVID-19 (TCRdb year 2020). The method was the immunoSEQ multiplex PCR assay. TCRdb limited this immuneACCESS table to in-frame rearrangements with V and J called. A share of clones is missing; checked studies link under half to unresolved V genes, and the rest is unexplained. The table for this sample lists 150,000 to 200,000 clones; about 87% of them were counted only once. About 26% of the sample rests with the top ten. The sample comprised peripheral blood. The receptors derive from a man aged 55-75 years with acute or convalescent COVID-19.

This sequence joins TRBV15 and TRBJ1-6; 8 positions match TRBD1. Germline lookup yields CDR1 LNHNV and CDR2 YYDKDF (reference sequence). V gave up 5 bases and J gave up 7 bases; unmatched junction bases: 7. The CDR3 totals 15 residues. The CDR3 loop reads CATSVPRQGNSPLHF. CDR3 DNA: TGTGCCACCAGCGTGCCGAGACAGGGGAATTCACCCCTCCACTTT.

The J gene is TRBJ2-4, the V gene TRBV7-2, with no clear D. Germline lookup yields CDR1 SGHTA and CDR2 FQGNSA. The CDR3 has 16 amino acids. Between the trimmed V and J ends, which lost 2 bases and 1 base, there was a span of 12 bases. The chain's CDR3 is CASSLNAARAKNIQYF. As DNA, the CDR3 is TGTGCCAGCAGCTTAAACGCCGCGAGGGCCAAAAACATTCAGTACTTC.

In this sample, this clone turned up once. The chain uses TRBV2 and TRBJ2-5; a weak D match, TRBD1 (6 bases). Germline-derived CDR1 and CDR2 are SNHLY and FYNNEI. This CDR3 region has 13 residues. Trimming removed 5 bases at V and 3 bases at J, with 10 bases between. CDR3 region: CASSINREETQYF. CDR3 coding DNA: TGTGCCAGCAGTATTAACAGGGAAGAGACCCAGTACTTC.

This rearrangement joins TRBV5-1 to TRBJ2-5; TRBD2 aligns across 10 bases. With V trimmed by 0 bases and J by 2 bases, 4 bases remained unmatched. Germline assignment: CDR1 SGHRS and CDR2 YFSETQ. The CDR3 has 16 amino acids. The CDR3 sequence is CASSLVPAGGQETQYF. The CDR3 region has the DNA TGCGCCAGCAGCTTGGTTCCAGCGGGGGGGCAAGAGACCCAGTACTTC.

The chain carries TRBV5-1 and TRBJ2-1, with TRBD2 matching over 13 bases. V gave up 5 bases and J gave up 6 bases; unmatched junction bases: 11. This CDR3 is built from 17 residues. In germline, CDR1 is SGHRS, CDR2 YFSETQ. Here the CDR3 reads CASRPRTSGRDGNEQFF. The CDR3 DNA follows: TGCGCCAGCAGACCTAGAACTAGCGGGAGGGACGGCAATGAGCAGTTCTTC.

This clone was recorded at least ten times. The chain links TRBV7-8 to TRBJ1-2, with TRBD1 identical over 10 bases. Looked up from germline, CDR1 is SGHVS and CDR2 is FQNEAQ. This CDR3 has 15 residues. Germline trimming cut 1 base from V and 7 bases from J; bases unmatched to any gene: 6. Here the CDR3 DNA reads TGTGCCAGCAGCTTAGGGGACAGGGGAGTAAGTGGCTACACCTTC. It codes for CASSLGDRGVSGYTF. Complete variable domain (other parts from reference TRBV7-8 and TRBJ1-2): GAGVSQSPRYKVAKRGQDVALRCDPISGHVSLFWYQQALGQGPEFLTYFQNEAQLDKSGLPSDRFFAERPEGSVSTLKIQRTQQEDSAVYLCASSLGDRGVSGYTFGSGTRLTVV.

This chain links TRBV5-1 with TRBJ2-7; TRBD2 is a possible D gene (6 bases). Trimming took 5 bases from V and 4 from J, leaving 10 bases between them. Per germline, CDR1 SGHRS and CDR2 YFSETQ. This CDR3 comprises 12 residues. The CDR3 loop is CASRGDSYEQYF. The CDR3 region has the DNA TGCGCCAGCAGGGGGGACTCGTACGAGCAGTACTTC.

This sequence joins TRBV19 and TRBJ1-4; TRBD1 matches 12 bases. The CDR3 has 18 amino acids. Germline V gene data show CDR1 as LNHDA and CDR2 as SQIVND (reference sequence). V trimming: 6 bases; J trimming: 2 bases; junction bases outside the gene matches: 10. The CDR3 region is CASRERWDRGPTNEKLFF. The DNA of the CDR3 is TGTGCCAGTAGAGAGAGATGGGACAGGGGGCCGACTAATGAAAAACTGTTTTTT.

This chain uses TRBV29-1 with TRBJ1-4; 7 bases are a match to TRBD1. Germline V lookup: CDR1 SQVTM, CDR2 ANQGSEA. The CDR3 contains 13 residues. J lost 4 bases, V lost 4 bases, and 3 bases had no gene match. CDR3 nucleotides: TGCAGCGTTGGACAGGGCTATAATGAAAAACTGTTTTTT. Translation gives CSVGQGYNEKLFF.

The J gene is TRBJ1-4, the V gene TRBV7-2; D is ambiguous. From germline, CDR1 is SGHTA and CDR2 FQGNSA. The V end was cut by 5 bases, the J end by 0 bases, with 10 bases between. There are 15 residues in the CDR3. The CDR3 nucleotides are TGTGCCAGCAGCATATACATGGCAACTAATGAAAAACTGTTTTTT. Translating it yields CASSIYMATNEKLFF.

CDR3 sequence: CASSQRGFGVSSYEQYF. The CDR3, as DNA: TGTGCCAGCAGTCAGCGGGGCTTTGGCGTGAGCTCCTACGAGCAGTACTTC. V is TRBV6-2 or TRBV6-3 and J is TRBJ2-7; 7 nucleotides align to TRBD2. CDR1 MNHEY and CDR2 SVGEGT come from the germline V gene. This CDR3 has 17 amino acids. J was trimmed by 0 bases and V by 5 bases; bases with no gene match: 13.

This sequence joins TRBV10-3 and TRBJ2-7, with 11 bases identical to TRBD2. CDR3 size: 14 residues. J lost 0 bases, V lost 6 bases, and 1 base had no gene match. CDR1 and CDR2 from the germline V gene are ENHRY and SYGVKD. The CDR3 here is CAISGTSGSYEQYF. CDR3 bases: TGTGCCATCAGCGGGACTAGCGGCTCCTACGAGCAGTACTTC.

This clone was recorded a few times. The chain recombines TRBV7-8 with TRBJ1-4, with TRBD1 identical over 8 bases. V shed 0 bases and J 7 bases; nucleotides not matched to a gene: 4. CDR1 is SGHVS and CDR2 is FQNEAQ in the germline V gene. This CDR3 region has 15 residues. The DNA of the CDR3 is TGTGCCAGCAGCTTAGCGCAGGGGGCGAGTGAAAAACTGTTTTTT. Translation: CASSLAQGASEKLFF.

The chain carries TRBV6-4 and TRBJ2-2; D is possibly TRBD1 (5 bases). There are 15 residues in the CDR3. Trimming took 0 bases from V and 5 from J, leaving 10 bases between them. Germline values: CDR1 MRHNA, CDR2 SNTAGT. CDR3 nucleotide sequence: TGTGCCAGCAGTGACTCGAGACAGCAAACCGGGGAGCTGTTTTTT. The encoded protein is CASSDSRQQTGELFF.

V gene TRBV29-1 combines with J gene TRBJ1-2, with unresolved D. The CDR3 extends over 13 amino acids. CDR1 SQVTM and CDR2 ANQGSEA come from the germline V gene. With 6 bases removed from V and 2 bases from J, the gap between germline ends came to 13 bases. The CDR3 DNA follows: TGCAGCGTGGCCGGGTGGAGGAACTATGGCTACACCTTC. Protein sequence: CSVAGWRNYGYTF.

The chain uses TRBV5-1 and TRBJ2-2; no reliable D call. Between the trimmed V and J ends, which lost 5 bases and 4 bases, there was a span of 15 bases. CDR1 is SGHRS and CDR2 is YFSETQ in the germline V gene. The CDR3 totals 15 residues. DNA for the CDR3: TGCGCCAGCAGGCCCGTTTGGCAGTTCACCGGGGAGCTGTTTTTT. Protein product: CASRPVWQFTGELFF.

This sequence joins TRBV18 and TRBJ1-2; 7 bases match TRBD1. Germline V gene data show CDR1 as KGHSH and CDR2 as LQKENI. Trimming took 4 bases from V and 2 from J; bases not matched to a gene: 4. The CDR3 runs 14 residues. DNA for the CDR3: TGTGCCAGCTCACTCCAACAGGGGAACTATGGCTACACCTTC. This translates into CASSLQQGNYGYTF.

The chain carries TRBV29-1 and TRBJ2-1; 9 bases fit TRBD1. The V gene end was trimmed by 5 bases and the J gene end by 4 bases; junction bases not matched to a gene: 15. Germline V gene data show CDR1 as SQVTM and CDR2 as ANQGSEA. The CDR3 has 17 residues. For the CDR3, the DNA is TGCAGCGTTTCTCACAGGGGGCGGGTCTCAAATTACAATGAGCAGTTCTTC. Its translation: CSVSHRGRVSNYNEQFF.

The V gene is TRBV10-3, the J gene TRBJ1-3; D is uncertain. The length of the CDR3 is 11 residues. CDR1 is ENHRY, CDR2 SYGVKD, per germline. V was clipped by 5 bases and J by 4 bases, with 3 bases between them. CDR3 region: CAISPGNTIYF. CDR3 nucleotide sequence: TGTGCCATCAGTCCAGGAAACACCATATATTTT.